This TCR beta chain was captured by sequencing in a study of cytomegalovirus exposure and HLA in healthy donors. Study-level information: Unique TCRs numbering around 85 million, obtained from HLA-typed donors, made up an early data release.

Both 60 Vbeta primers and 13 Jbeta primers went into the PCR. Sequencing used immunoSEQ multiplex PCR; TCRdb keeps in-frame clones, though not all of them. The table includes about 150,000 clones, 80% detected once. Whole-study findings and limits: A link between a missense DCLRE1C variant and TCR beta V- and J-gene trimming emerged from a later analysis. The study recorded over 150 TCR beta chains that were cytomegalovirus-associated.

For this clone: Antigen: not known.

This TCR was sampled from a woman in her forties in good health and CMV-seropositive. Sequenced material: PBMCs.

CDR3 in DNA: TGTGCCAGTAGTATGCGAGTTTCCACAGATACGCAGTATTTT. This codes for CASSMRVSTDTQYF. This chain joins TRBV19 and TRBJ2-3; D is undetermined. CDR3 length: 14 residues. V was clipped by 3 bases and J by 2 bases, with 9 bases between them. Germline CDR1 LNHDA, CDR2 SQIVND (reference sequence).